This T cell receptor beta chain comes out of a study of OX40 agonist ivuxolimab in advanced cancers. V gave up 5 bases and J gave up 3 bases, with 13 bases separating them. This CDR3 is built from 14 residues. The germline gives CDR1 MNHEY, CDR2 SVGAGI. TCRdb keeps only in-frame clones here, not all; method: immunoSEQ multiplex PCR. The sample records fewer than 90,000 clones, over 75% being singletons. The receptor was derived from an adult with an advanced solid tumor such as melanoma, head and neck, liver or kidney cancer. Sequencing was performed on CD4+ or CD8+ T cells sorted from blood, taken in a trial of the OX40 agonist ivuxolimab. This chain links TRBV6-5 with TRBJ2-5; D assignment may be TRBD1 or TRBD2 (6 bases each). The CDR3 region is CASSVRGGEETQYF. For the CDR3, the DNA is TGTGCCAGCAGTGTCAGGGGAGGAGAAGAGACCCAGTACTTC.